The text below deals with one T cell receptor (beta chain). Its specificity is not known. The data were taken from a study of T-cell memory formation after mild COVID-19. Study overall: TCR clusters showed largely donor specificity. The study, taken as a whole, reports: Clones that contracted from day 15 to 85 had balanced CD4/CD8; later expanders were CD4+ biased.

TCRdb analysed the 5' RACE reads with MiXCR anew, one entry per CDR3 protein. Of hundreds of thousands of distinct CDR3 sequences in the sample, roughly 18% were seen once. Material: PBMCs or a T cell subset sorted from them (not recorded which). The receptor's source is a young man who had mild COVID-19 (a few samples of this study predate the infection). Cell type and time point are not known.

The CDR3 DNA follows: TGCAGCGTAAACACCGGGACAGGGGGGACTGAAGCTTTCTTT. Encoded protein: CSVNTGTGGTEAFF. This chain links TRBV29-1 with TRBJ1-1; TRBD1 aligns across 11 bases. Germline-derived CDR1 and CDR2 are SQVTM and ANQGSEA. The CDR3 is 14 amino acids. V shed 6 bases, J shed 5 bases, and the junction held 8 bases outside the gene matches.